This section outlines one T cell receptor (beta chain) sequence together with its context. Its antigen is unknown. The source of the sample is a study of cytomegalovirus exposure and HLA in healthy donors. The PCR employed 60 Vbeta primers together with 13 Jbeta primers. Profiled with immunoSEQ multiplex PCR; TCRdb holds only in-frame clones, not every one. This sample yields about 160,000 clones, of which approximately 80% are seen a single time; approximately 6.8% belongs to the top ten. With V trimmed by 2 bases and J by 11 bases, 11 bases remained unmatched. Germline V gives CDR1 GTSNPN, CDR2 SVGIG (reference sequence). This CDR3 comprises 15 residues. The study, taken as a whole, reports: Some public TCRs appeared in many individuals, while most sequences were rare.

The sequence was obtained from a male donor in good health and CMV-seropositive. V gene TRBV30 combines with J gene TRBJ1-5; 11 nucleotides match TRBD1. The sequencing sample was made of PBMCs. The CDR3 DNA follows: TGTGCCTGGAGTTACTCCGGGACAGGGGGTGATTCCCAGCATTTT. Protein: CAWSYSGTGGDSQHF.